These T cell receptor beta chains were read from a single sample in a study of identical twins. TCRdb used MiXCR to reprocess the 5' RACE reads, holding one entry per CDR3 protein. Of 420,000 or so distinct CDR3 sequences in the sample, about 18% are singletons; the top ten hold 10% to 15%. The sequenced sample consisted of naive T cells sorted from blood. The receptors were sampled from a middle-aged man in good health. CDR3s include the opening cysteine and the closing phenylalanine or tryptophan. D genes are given only for firm matches. Part of the rows lack a size; the others show once, few, many or a class for expanded clones.

j_call,clone_size,v_call,d_call,cdr3_aa,cdr3_nt
TRBJ1-1,.,TRBV11-2,TRBD1,CASSFFGGQGYTEAFF,TGTGCCAGCAGCTTCTTCGGGGGACAGGGATACACTGAAGCTTTCTTT
TRBJ2-7,.,TRBV5-1,.,CASSLGQINYEQYF,TGCGCCAGCAGCTTGGGTCAGATTAACTACGAGCAGTACTTC
TRBJ2-1,.,TRBV6-2/TRBV6-3,.,CASSTVRPSSYNEQFF,TGTGCCAGCAGTACCGTAAGACCGAGCTCCTACAATGAGCAGTTCTTC
TRBJ2-7,many,TRBV29-1,.,CSVRGRLGYEQYF,TGCAGCGTGAGGGGCAGGTTAGGGTACGAGCAGTACTTC
TRBJ2-1,few,TRBV20-1,TRBD2,CSAFSGDAYNEQFF,TGCAGTGCTTTTAGCGGGGACGCCTACAATGAGCAGTTCTTC
TRBJ2-1,few,TRBV7-8,.,CASSLAVLDPGPSNEQFF,TGTGCCAGCAGCTTAGCTGTTTTGGATCCAGGGCCCTCCAATGAGCAGTTCTTC
TRBJ2-1,many,TRBV5-1,.,CASSLGGGGYNEQFF,TGCGCCAGCAGCTTGGGAGGGGGAGGCTACAATGAGCAGTTCTTC
TRBJ2-7,.,TRBV7-9,TRBD1,CASSLYRGASDEQYF,TGTGCCAGCAGCCTATACAGGGGGGCATCGGACGAGCAGTACTTC
TRBJ1-1,few,TRBV2,.,CASSTRETTEAFF,TGTGCCAGCAGTACCCGGGAGACCACTGAAGCTTTCTTT
TRBJ2-3,many,TRBV28,TRBD1,CASSSTGGAHPDTQYF,TGTGCCAGCAGTTCAACAGGGGGTGCACACCCCGATACGCAGTATTTT
TRBJ1-5,few,TRBV6-2/TRBV6-3,.,CASSYVRNQPQHF,TGTGCCAGCAGTTACGTCAGGAATCAGCCCCAGCATTTT
TRBJ2-7,many,TRBV7-2,.,CASSLAKPYEQYF,TGTGCCAGCAGCTTAGCGAAACCCTACGAGCAGTACTTC
TRBJ1-4,few,TRBV29-1,TRBD1,CSGRTGGEKLFF,TGCAGCGGCCGGACAGGGGGCGAAAAACTGTTTTTT
TRBJ2-7,few,TRBV7-2,TRBD2,CASSLARTSGSQWREQYF,TGTGCCAGCAGCTTAGCGAGGACTAGCGGGAGTCAATGGAGGGAGCAGTACTTC
TRBJ2-7,few,TRBV29-1,.,CSVDLTGSEQYF,TGCAGCGTGGATCTCACAGGGAGCGAGCAGTACTTC
TRBJ2-7,.,TRBV4-3,.,CASSQDRGSGPYEQYF,TGCGCCAGCAGCCAAGATCGGGGTAGCGGTCCCTACGAGCAGTACTTC
TRBJ2-1,.,TRBV29-1,.,CSAEGSKGGGREQFF,TGCAGCGCCGAAGGGAGTAAGGGGGGGGGGCGTGAGCAGTTCTTC
TRBJ1-5,many,TRBV5-6,.,CASSLREQSNQPQHF,TGTGCCAGCAGCTTGCGGGAACAGAGCAATCAGCCCCAGCATTTT
TRBJ2-7,.,TRBV7-2,.,CASSLGVPNYEQYF,TGTGCCAGCAGCTTAGGGGTACCCAACTACGAGCAGTACTTC
TRBJ2-1,many,TRBV2,.,CASRPPGTVYNEQFF,TGTGCCAGCAGACCCCCGGGGACGGTATACAATGAGCAGTTCTTC
TRBJ2-3,.,TRBV11-2,.,CASSSIRGGGVPQITQYF,TGTGCCAGCAGCTCCATTCGTGGAGGCGGAGTACCACAGATAACGCAGTATTTT
TRBJ2-1,.,TRBV10-3,TRBD1,CAISGTGIYNEQFF,TGTGCCATCAGTGGGACAGGTATTTACAATGAGCAGTTCTTC
TRBJ2-5,.,TRBV12-5,.,CASEGHLQETQYF,TGTGCTAGTGAGGGACACCTACAAGAGACCCAGTACTTC
TRBJ1-2,few,TRBV6-5,TRBD1,CASSFPGQENYGYTF,TGTGCCAGCAGTTTTCCTGGACAGGAGAACTATGGCTACACCTTC
TRBJ2-7,many,TRBV10-2,.,CASSEGTALYEQYF,TGCGCCAGCAGTGAAGGGACGGCCCTCTACGAGCAGTACTTC
TRBJ2-7,few,TRBV6-2/TRBV6-3,TRBD2,CASSNPGLAHEQYF,TGTGCCAGCAGTAACCCGGGACTAGCACACGAGCAGTACTTC
TRBJ2-1,.,TRBV5-6,.,CASSLYRNNEQFF,TGTGCCAGCAGCTTGTACAGGAACAATGAGCAGTTCTTC
TRBJ2-2,.,TRBV12-3/TRBV12-4,.,CASSRYRETGELFF,TGTGCCAGCAGTCGATACAGGGAAACCGGGGAGCTGTTTTTT
TRBJ2-2,.,TRBV10-3,.,CAIREDINTGELFF,TGTGCCATCAGGGAGGACATTAACACCGGGGAGCTGTTTTTT
TRBJ1-2,many,TRBV7-2,TRBD1,CASSLDRGNYGYTF,TGTGCCAGCAGCTTAGACAGGGGGAACTATGGCTACACCTTC
TRBJ1-2,many,TRBV6-5,TRBD1,CASSLTGTNYGYTF,TGTGCCAGCAGTTTGACAGGGACAAACTATGGCTACACCTTC
TRBJ2-2,.,TRBV30,.,CAWNLLAREELFF,TGTGCTTGGAACCTTTTAGCCCGAGAGGAGCTGTTTTTT
TRBJ2-1,few,TRBV12-3/TRBV12-4,.,CASSHFVEANEQFF,TGTGCCAGCAGCCACTTTGTGGAGGCAAATGAGCAGTTCTTC
TRBJ2-3,.,TRBV13,TRBD2,CASSPRLAGDTQYF,TGTGCCAGCAGCCCGAGACTAGCAGGGGATACGCAGTATTTT
TRBJ2-7,.,TRBV27,.,CASRVTHEQYF,TGTGCCAGCAGGGTTACCCACGAGCAGTACTTC
TRBJ1-1,few,TRBV5-1,TRBD1,CASTQQGGNTEAFF,TGCGCCAGCACTCAACAGGGGGGAAACACTGAAGCTTTCTTT
TRBJ2-7,few,TRBV4-3,TRBD2,CASSQDFGSGTPGNEQYF,TGCGCCAGCAGCCAAGATTTTGGTAGCGGGACGCCGGGCAACGAGCAGTACTTC
TRBJ2-1,.,TRBV5-1,TRBD2,CASTPWDSGSAEQFF,TGCGCCAGCACCCCTTGGGATAGCGGGAGTGCTGAGCAGTTCTTC
TRBJ2-1,many,TRBV3-1,TRBD2,CASSQAGTSGSNEQFF,TGTGCCAGCAGCCAAGCCGGGACTAGCGGGAGCAATGAGCAGTTCTTC
TRBJ2-5,few,TRBV10-3,.,CAISESNSRTAQETQYF,TGTGCCATCAGTGAGTCGAATTCCAGGACAGCGCAAGAGACCCAGTACTTC
TRBJ1-1,few,TRBV12-3/TRBV12-4,TRBD1,CASRQGPNTEAFF,TGTGCCAGCCGACAGGGACCAAACACTGAAGCTTTCTTT
TRBJ1-5,many,TRBV12-3/TRBV12-4,TRBD1,CASSGTGNQPQHF,TGTGCCAGCAGCGGGACAGGCAATCAGCCCCAGCATTTT
TRBJ2-1,few,TRBV6-2/TRBV6-3,TRBD1,CASTDRSSYNEQFF,TGTGCCAGCACGGACAGGAGCTCCTACAATGAGCAGTTCTTC
TRBJ1-1,.,TRBV4-1,.,CASSQLETEKAFF,TGCGCCAGCAGCCAGTTGGAGACGGAGAAAGCTTTCTTT
TRBJ2-3,many,TRBV5-1,.,CASRLRGNTDTQYF,TGCGCCAGCAGACTGAGGGGCAACACAGATACGCAGTATTTT
TRBJ2-7,.,TRBV20-1,TRBD2,CSAKPGLAGDEQYF,TGCAGTGCTAAACCGGGACTAGCAGGAGACGAGCAGTACTTC
TRBJ2-1,.,TRBV7-7,.,CATSPRPGDNEQFF,TGTGCCACCAGCCCTCGTCCAGGGGACAATGAGCAGTTCTTC
TRBJ2-1,few,TRBV4-3,.,CASSPILHQGNEQFF,TGCGCCAGCAGCCCGATACTGCATCAGGGTAATGAGCAGTTCTTC
TRBJ2-7,many,TRBV6-1,.,CASKPSVSPTYEQYF,TGTGCCAGCAAGCCAAGTGTCAGCCCAACCTACGAGCAGTACTTC
TRBJ1-3,.,TRBV11-2,TRBD1,CASSLGRQGTGNTIYF,TGTGCCAGCAGCTTAGGTCGACAGGGGACCGGAAACACCATATATTTT
TRBJ2-1,.,TRBV29-1,.,CSGTVAREQFF,TGCAGCGGGACGGTGGCGAGGGAGCAGTTCTTC
TRBJ2-2,.,TRBV10-3,.,CAISERASTGALFF,TGTGCCATCAGTGAGCGGGCGAGCACCGGGGCGCTGTTTTTT
TRBJ2-1,few,TRBV6-2/TRBV6-3,TRBD2,CASSQTSGRVYNEQFF,TGTGCCAGCAGTCAGACTAGCGGGAGAGTTTACAATGAGCAGTTCTTC
TRBJ2-1,.,TRBV30,.,CAWSRREDEQFF,TGTGCCTGGAGTCGCCGTGAAGATGAGCAGTTCTTC
TRBJ2-7,many,TRBV4-3,.,CASGQGLGSYEQYF,TGCGCCAGCGGCCAAGGATTGGGCTCCTACGAGCAGTACTTC
TRBJ1-6,.,TRBV9,.,CASSARTAGNSPLHF,TGTGCCAGCAGCGCCAGGACGGCCGGGAATTCACCCCTCCACTTT